This T cell receptor beta chain is from a study of blood T cell repertoires in COVID-19. Turning to the study itself: The United States, Italy and Spain supplied acute and convalescent COVID-19 samples. Sources were T cells, B-cell-depleted T cells, or PBMCs; the material itself was cDNA or gDNA.

As handled by the study authors: Reference gene primer amplification yielded estimated nucleated cell counts. The method was immunoSEQ multiplex PCR; TCRdb's version includes in-frame clones alone and lacks a portion of them. V and J calls plus clone size are reproduced from that table; the DNA served to infer D and trimming. The sample lists 200,000 to 300,000 clones, 86% occurring once. The V segment lost 1 base and the J segment 11 bases; nucleotides outside the gene matches: 6. Germline V gives CDR1 MGHRA, CDR2 YSYEKL. CDR3 length: 13 residues. The clonotype was recovered from a young man with active or convalescent COVID-19. The genes are TRBV4-1 and TRBJ2-3, with TRBD1 identical over 7 bases. The sequenced sample was peripheral blood. The chain's CDR3 is CASSQGTGDRQYF. In DNA form, the CDR3 reads TGCGCCAGCAGCCAAGGCACAGGGGACCGGCAGTATTTT.